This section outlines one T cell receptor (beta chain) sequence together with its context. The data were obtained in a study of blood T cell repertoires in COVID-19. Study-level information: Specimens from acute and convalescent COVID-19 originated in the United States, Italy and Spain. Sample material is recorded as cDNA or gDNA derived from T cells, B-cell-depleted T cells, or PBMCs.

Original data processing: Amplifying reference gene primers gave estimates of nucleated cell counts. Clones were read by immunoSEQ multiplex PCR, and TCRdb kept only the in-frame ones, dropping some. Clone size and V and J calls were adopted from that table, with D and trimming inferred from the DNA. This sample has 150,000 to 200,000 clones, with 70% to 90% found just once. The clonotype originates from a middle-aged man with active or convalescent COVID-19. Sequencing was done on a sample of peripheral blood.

The CDR3 region has the DNA TGTGCCAGCAGCACCCCCGGAAGCGGGGGGGCCGGGGAGCTGTTTTTT. It yields the protein CASSTPGSGGAGELFF. The chain recombines TRBV9 with TRBJ2-2; 10 bases map to TRBD2. The length of the CDR3 is 16 residues. V lost 4 bases, J lost 6 bases, and 9 bases stayed unmatched. CDR1 is SGDLS and CDR2 is YYNGEE in the germline V gene.